This TCR beta chain came from a study of technical replicates of blood from several donors. J was trimmed by 7 bases and V by 6 bases; bases with no gene match: 9. CDR3 length: 14 amino acids. Germline V gene sequence: CDR1 MDHEN, CDR2 SYDVKM. The protocol was immunoSEQ multiplex PCR, while the TCRdb copy is restricted to in-frame clones and leaves out a portion. The sample consists of over 90,000 clones, 95% of them appearing once. The sequenced material came from T cells isolated from PBMCs. The V call is TRBV28, the J call TRBJ1-2; TRBD1 matches at 9 bases. This receptor was taken from a human donor in good health. The CDR3 sequence: CASSLTGGEVGYTF. The DNA for the CDR3 is TGTGCCAGCAGCCTGACAGGGGGAGAGGTTGGCTACACCTTC.